This T cell receptor beta chain was obtained from a study of T cells in Graves' hyperthyroidism and ophthalmopathy. The CDR3 consists of 15 residues. Germline CDR1 reads LGHDT; CDR2 reads YNNKEL (reference sequence). Trimming removed 4 bases from V and 5 bases from J; junction bases left unmatched: 8. In making diagnoses, clinical symptoms, serum thyroxine and TRAb, thyroid ultrasound and orbital computed tomography were all used. The table lists this clonotype with many counts. Researchers amplified the TCR beta CDR3 regions from RNA transcripts. When the TCR CDR3 underwent first-round RT-PCR, the HTBI primer set was used. TCRdb passed the multiplex PCR reads through MiXCR, listing each CDR3 protein once. The sample yields 460,000 or so distinct CDR3 sequences, 13% to 15% seen once.

The chain has TRBV3-1 and TRBJ2-1, with 7 bases identical to TRBD2. This TCR was recovered from a young woman with Graves' hyperthyroidism. The material sequenced was blood. The CDR3 sequence is CASSPRDYLNNEQFF. The DNA of the CDR3 is TGTGCCAGCAGCCCACGGGACTACCTAAACAATGAGCAGTTCTTC.